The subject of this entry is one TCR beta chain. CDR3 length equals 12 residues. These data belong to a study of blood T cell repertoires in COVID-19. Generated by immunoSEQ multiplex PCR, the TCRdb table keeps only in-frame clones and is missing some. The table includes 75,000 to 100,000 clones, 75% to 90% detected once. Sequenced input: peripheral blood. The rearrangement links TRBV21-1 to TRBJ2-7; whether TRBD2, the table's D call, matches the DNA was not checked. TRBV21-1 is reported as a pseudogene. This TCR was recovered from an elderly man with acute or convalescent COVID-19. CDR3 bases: TGTGCCAGCTCCGGGTTCTCCTACGAGCAGTACTTC. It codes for CASSGFSYEQYF.